This T cell receptor (beta chain) was identified in a study of kidney transplant recipient with SARS-CoV-2 infection. Using its own MiXCR run on the reads, TCRdb lists one record per CDR3 protein. The table includes under 250,000 distinct CDR3 sequences, 25% to 35% detected once. This clonotype was picked up many times. CDR3 length: 17 residues. Trimming cost V 4 bases and J 4 bases, with 22 bases left between them. CDR1 is MNHNY and CDR2 is SVGAGI in the germline V gene (reference sequence). The chain uses TRBV6-6 and TRBJ1-2, with D unclear. Sequencing was performed on a blood sample, taken at baseline and between days 110 and 120 from a kidney transplant recipient. This TCR was recovered from a male patient aged 30 to 40 who had COVID-19 and was a kidney transplant recipient. T cells may partly derive from the graft donor. The CDR3: CASSSNVGGRKTYGYTF. The CDR3 coding sequence is TGTGCCAGCAGTTCCAATGTAGGTGGGAGAAAGACCTATGGCTACACCTTC.